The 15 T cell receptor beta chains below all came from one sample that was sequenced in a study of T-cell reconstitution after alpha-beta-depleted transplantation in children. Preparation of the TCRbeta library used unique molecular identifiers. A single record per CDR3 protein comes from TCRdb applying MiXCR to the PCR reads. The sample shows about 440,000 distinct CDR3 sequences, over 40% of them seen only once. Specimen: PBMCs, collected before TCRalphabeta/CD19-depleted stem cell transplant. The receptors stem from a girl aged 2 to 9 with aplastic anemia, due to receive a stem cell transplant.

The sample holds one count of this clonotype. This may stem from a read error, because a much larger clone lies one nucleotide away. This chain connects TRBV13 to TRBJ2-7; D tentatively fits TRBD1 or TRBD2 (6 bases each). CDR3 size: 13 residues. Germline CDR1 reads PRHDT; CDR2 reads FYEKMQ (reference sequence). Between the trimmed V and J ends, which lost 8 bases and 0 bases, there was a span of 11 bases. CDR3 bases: TGTGCCAGCTCGGGGGCGAGCTCCTACGAGCAGTACTTC. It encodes CASSGASSYEQYF. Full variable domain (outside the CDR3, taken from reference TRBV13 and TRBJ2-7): AAGVIQSPRHLIKEKRETATLKCYPIPRHDTVYWYQQGPGQDPQFLISFYEKMQSDKGSIPDRFSAQQFSDYHSELNMSSLELGDSALYFCASSGASSYEQYFGPGTRLTVT.

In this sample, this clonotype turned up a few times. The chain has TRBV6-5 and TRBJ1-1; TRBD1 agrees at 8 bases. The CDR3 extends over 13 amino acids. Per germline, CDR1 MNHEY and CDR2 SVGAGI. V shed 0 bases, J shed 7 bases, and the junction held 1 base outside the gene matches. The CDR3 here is CASSYSQGGEAFF. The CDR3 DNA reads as TGTGCCAGCAGTTACTCACAGGGGGGTGAAGCTTTCTTT.

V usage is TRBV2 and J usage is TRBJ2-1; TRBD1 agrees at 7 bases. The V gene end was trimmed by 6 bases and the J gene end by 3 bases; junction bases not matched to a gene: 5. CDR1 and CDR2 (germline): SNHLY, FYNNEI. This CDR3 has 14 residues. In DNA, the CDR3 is TGTGCCAGCAGCCCGTGGACAGGCTACAATGAGCAGTTCTTC. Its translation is CASSPWTGYNEQFF.

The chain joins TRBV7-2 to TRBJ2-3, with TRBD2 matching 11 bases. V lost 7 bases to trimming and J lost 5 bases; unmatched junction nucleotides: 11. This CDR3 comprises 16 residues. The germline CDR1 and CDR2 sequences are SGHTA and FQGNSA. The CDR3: CASTPQPSGRKDTQYF. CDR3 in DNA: TGTGCCAGCACCCCGCAGCCTAGCGGGAGGAAAGATACGCAGTATTTT.

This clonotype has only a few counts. The CDR3 DNA reads as TGTGCCAGCAGTCACCCGGGGGGTCCTAACTATGGCTACACCTTC. It codes for CASSHPGGPNYGYTF. V usage is TRBV2 and J usage is TRBJ1-2, with a tentative D call TRBD1 (5 bases). Trimming took off 5 bases at V and 0 bases at J, with 13 bases between the two ends. CDR1 is SNHLY, CDR2 FYNNEI, per germline. The length of the CDR3 is 15 residues.

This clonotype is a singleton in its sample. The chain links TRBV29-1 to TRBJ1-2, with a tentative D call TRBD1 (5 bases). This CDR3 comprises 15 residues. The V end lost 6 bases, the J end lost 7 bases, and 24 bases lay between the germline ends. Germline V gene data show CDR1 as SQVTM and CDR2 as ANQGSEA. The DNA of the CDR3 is TGCAGCGTGGGCGCCGGGACGTCGGCCCCCGGTGGCTACACCTTC. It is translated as CSVGAGTSAPGGYTF.

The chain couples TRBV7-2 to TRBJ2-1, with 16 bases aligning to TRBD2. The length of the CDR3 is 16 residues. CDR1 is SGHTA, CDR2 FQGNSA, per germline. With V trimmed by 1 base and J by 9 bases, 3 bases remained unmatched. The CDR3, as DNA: TGTGCCAGCAGCTTAGGGGGACTAGCGGGAGGGCGTGAGCAGTTCTTC. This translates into CASSLGGLAGGREQFF.

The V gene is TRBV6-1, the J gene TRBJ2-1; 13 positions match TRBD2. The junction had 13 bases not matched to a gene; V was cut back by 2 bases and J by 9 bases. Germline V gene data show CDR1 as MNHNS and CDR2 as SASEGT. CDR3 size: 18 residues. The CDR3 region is CASSERGGLAGINSEQFF. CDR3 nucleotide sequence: TGTGCCAGCAGTGAAAGGGGGGGACTAGCGGGGATAAATAGTGAGCAGTTCTTC.

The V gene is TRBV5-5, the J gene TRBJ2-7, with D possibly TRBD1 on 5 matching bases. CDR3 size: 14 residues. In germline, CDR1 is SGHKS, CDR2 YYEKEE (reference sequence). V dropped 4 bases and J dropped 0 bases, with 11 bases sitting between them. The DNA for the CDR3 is TGTGCCAGCAGCCAACGCCAGGGCTCCTACGAGCAGTACTTC. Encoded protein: CASSQRQGSYEQYF. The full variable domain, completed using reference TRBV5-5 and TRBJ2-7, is DAGVTQSPTHLIKTRGQQVTLRCSPISGHKSVSWYQQVLGQGPQFIFQYYEKEERGRGNFPDRFSARQFPNYSSELNVNALLLGDSALYLCASSQRQGSYEQYFGPGTRLTVT.

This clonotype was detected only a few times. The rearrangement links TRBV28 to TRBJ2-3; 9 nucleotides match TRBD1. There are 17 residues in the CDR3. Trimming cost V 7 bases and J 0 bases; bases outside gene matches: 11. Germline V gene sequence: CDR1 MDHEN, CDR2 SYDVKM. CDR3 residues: CASTGQGVASSTDTQYF. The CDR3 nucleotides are TGTGCCAGCACGGGACAGGGAGTAGCGTCTAGCACAGATACGCAGTATTTT.

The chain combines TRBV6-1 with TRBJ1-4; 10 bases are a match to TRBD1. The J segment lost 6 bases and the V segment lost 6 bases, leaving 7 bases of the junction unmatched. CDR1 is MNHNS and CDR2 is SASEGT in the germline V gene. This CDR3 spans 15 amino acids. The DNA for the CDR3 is TGTGCCAGCAGATCAGGGGGGACAGGGGATGAAAAACTGTTTTTT. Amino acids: CASRSGGTGDEKLFF.

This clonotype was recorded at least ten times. For the CDR3, the DNA is TGCGCCAGCAGCAGACGGGACTTAGCATATGAGCAGTTCTTC. Translated: CASSRRDLAYEQFF. The chain is built from TRBV5-1 and TRBJ2-1; D perhaps matches TRBD2 (6 bases). The germline V gene encodes CDR1 SGHRS and CDR2 YFSETQ. V lost 4 bases and J 8 bases, leaving 16 bases between the germline ends. The CDR3 runs to 14 residues.

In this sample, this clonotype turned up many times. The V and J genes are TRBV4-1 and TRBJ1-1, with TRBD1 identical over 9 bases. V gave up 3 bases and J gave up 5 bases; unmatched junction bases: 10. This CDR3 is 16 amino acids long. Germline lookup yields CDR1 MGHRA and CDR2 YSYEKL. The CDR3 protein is CASSQRTGGERTEAFF. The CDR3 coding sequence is TGCGCCAGCAGCCAGAGAACAGGGGGCGAGAGGACTGAAGCTTTCTTT.

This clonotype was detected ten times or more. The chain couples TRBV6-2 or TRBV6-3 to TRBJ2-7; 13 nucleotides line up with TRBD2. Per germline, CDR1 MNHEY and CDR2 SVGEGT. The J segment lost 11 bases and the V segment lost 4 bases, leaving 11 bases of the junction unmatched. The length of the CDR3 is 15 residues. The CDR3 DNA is TGTGCCAGCAGTTTACGCGGGACTAGCGGGAATCGCAAGTACTTC. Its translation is CASSLRGTSGNRKYF.

The CDR3 region has the DNA TGCAGTGCTAGAGGACAGGGGCCAGAGACCCAGTACTTC. Translated, it gives CSARGQGPETQYF. The chain joins TRBV20-1 to TRBJ2-5; 8 bases match TRBD1. Germline V gene lookup returns CDR1 DFQATT and CDR2 SNEGSKA (reference sequence). With V trimmed by 1 base and J by 4 bases, 2 bases remained unmatched. The CDR3 is 13 amino acids.